This T cell receptor beta chain was sequenced during a study of T cell responses to AZD1222 COVID-19 vaccine. Germline V CDR1 and CDR2: KGHDR, SFDVKD. This CDR3 region has 14 residues. J lost 4 bases, V lost 7 bases, and 2 bases had no gene match. Using immunoSEQ multiplex PCR, the repertoire was profiled, and TCRdb retains in-frame clones only, with some absent. The top ten hold about 7.7% of the sample, which has roughly 85,000 clones, roughly nine tenths seen once. The receptor was isolated from an adult in good health. The V call is TRBV24-1, the J call TRBJ1-4; the match to TRBD1 covers 10 bases. Sequencing used peripheral blood, obtained on day 0 of AZD1222 vaccination. The CDR3 coding sequence is TGTGCCACCAGCGACAGGGGGCTTAATGAAAAACTGTTTTTT. This sequence encodes CATSDRGLNEKLFF.